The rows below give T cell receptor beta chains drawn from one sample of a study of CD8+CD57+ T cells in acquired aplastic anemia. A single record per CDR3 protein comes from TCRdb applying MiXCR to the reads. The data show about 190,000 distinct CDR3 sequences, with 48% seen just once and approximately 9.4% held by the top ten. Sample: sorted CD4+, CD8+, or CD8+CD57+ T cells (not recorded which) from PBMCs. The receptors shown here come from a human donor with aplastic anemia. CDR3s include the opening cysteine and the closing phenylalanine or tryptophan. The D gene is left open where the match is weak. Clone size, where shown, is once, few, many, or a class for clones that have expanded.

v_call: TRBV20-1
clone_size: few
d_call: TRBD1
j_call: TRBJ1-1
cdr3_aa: CSAPPATGDTEAFF
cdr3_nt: TGCAGTGCTCCCCCCGCGACAGGGGACACTGAAGCTTTCTTT

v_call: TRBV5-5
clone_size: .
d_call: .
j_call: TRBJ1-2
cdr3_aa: CASSLDVGSNYGYTF
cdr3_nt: TGTGCCAGCAGCTTGGACGTGGGGTCTAACTATGGCTACACCTTC

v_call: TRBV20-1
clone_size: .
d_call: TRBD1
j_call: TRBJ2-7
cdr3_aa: CSARGISGGRDEQYF
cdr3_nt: TGCAGTGCTAGGGGCATTTCAGGGGGCAGGGACGAGCAGTACTTC

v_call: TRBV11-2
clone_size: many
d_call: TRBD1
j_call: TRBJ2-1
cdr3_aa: CASSPGQAGYNEQFF
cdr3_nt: TGTGCCAGCAGCCCGGGACAGGCGGGGTACAATGAGCAGTTCTTC

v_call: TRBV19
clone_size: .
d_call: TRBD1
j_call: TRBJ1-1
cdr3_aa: CASSIVFRTGEGTEAFF
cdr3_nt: TGTGCCAGTAGTATTGTCTTTAGGACAGGGGAGGGCACTGAAGCTTTCTTT

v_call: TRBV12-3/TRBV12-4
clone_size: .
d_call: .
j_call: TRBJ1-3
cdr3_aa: CASSFSGSGNTIYF
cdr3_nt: TGTGCCAGCAGTTTTTCAGGCTCTGGAAACACCATATATTTT

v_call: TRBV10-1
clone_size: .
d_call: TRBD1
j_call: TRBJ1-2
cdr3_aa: CASSPGQEFYGYTF
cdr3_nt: TGCGCCAGCAGTCCGGGACAGGAGTTCTATGGCTACACCTTC

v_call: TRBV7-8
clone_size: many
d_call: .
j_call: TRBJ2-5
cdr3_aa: CASSLETQYF
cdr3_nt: TGTGCCAGCAGCTTAGAGACCCAGTACTTC

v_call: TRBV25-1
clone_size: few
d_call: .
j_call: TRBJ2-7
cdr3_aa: CASSEFNLDRYF
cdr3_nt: TGTGCCAGCAGTGAATTCAACCTAGACCGGTACTTC

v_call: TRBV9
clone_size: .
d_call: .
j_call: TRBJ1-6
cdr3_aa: CASSVGPSNSPLHF
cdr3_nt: TGTGCCAGCAGCGTAGGTCCTTCTAATTCACCCCTCCACTTT

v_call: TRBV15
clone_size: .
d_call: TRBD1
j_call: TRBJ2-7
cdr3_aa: CATSRDQGVYEQYF
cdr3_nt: TGTGCCACCAGCAGAGATCAGGGGGTCTACGAGCAGTACTTC

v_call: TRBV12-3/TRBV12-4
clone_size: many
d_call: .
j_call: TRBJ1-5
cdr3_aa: CASSLRSNQPQHF
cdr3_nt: TGTGCCAGCAGTTTAAGGAGCAATCAGCCCCAGCATTTT

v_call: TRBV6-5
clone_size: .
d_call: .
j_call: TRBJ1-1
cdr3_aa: CASSYPDRSEAFF
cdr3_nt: TGTGCCAGCAGTTACCCCGACAGGAGTGAAGCTTTCTTT

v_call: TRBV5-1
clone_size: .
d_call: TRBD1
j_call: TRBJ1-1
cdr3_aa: CASSVGQANTEAFF
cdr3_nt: TGCGCCAGCAGCGTAGGACAGGCGAACACTGAAGCTTTCTTT

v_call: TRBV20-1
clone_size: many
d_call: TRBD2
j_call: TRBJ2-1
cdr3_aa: CSAQRAGLDNEQFF
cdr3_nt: TGCAGTGCCCAGCGGGCAGGACTAGACAATGAGCAGTTCTTC

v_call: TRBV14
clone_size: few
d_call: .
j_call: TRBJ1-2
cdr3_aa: CASSPDTDYGYTF
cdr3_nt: TGTGCCAGCAGCCCTGACACGGACTATGGCTACACCTTC